This paragraph covers one T cell receptor beta chain sequence. Its antigen is unknown. The sample originates from a study of T cell responses to AZD1222 COVID-19 vaccine. The data were produced by immunoSEQ multiplex PCR, yet TCRdb's version contains in-frame clones alone and is incomplete. Of some 120,000 clones listed, about 90% are singletons. V was pared by 8 bases and J by 1 base, with 5 bases of the junction left unmatched. The V gene's germline CDR1 is GTSNPN and CDR2 SVGIG (reference sequence). The CDR3 extends over 14 amino acids. The study's findings and limits: Vaccine-associated CD4 TCRs spanned spike, dominant at 160-218 and 743-854. Reportedly, nearly half of unique spike TCRs recognized epitopes outside B.1.351/B.1.1.7 mutations.

V is TRBV30 and J is TRBJ2-2; 9 bases fit TRBD2. This receptor was taken from an adult in good health. The sample was peripheral blood, taken on day 0 of AZD1222 vaccination. CDR3 nucleotides: TGTGCCGGTAGCGGGGGTTTGAACACCGGGGAGCTGTTTTTT. It yields the protein CAGSGGLNTGELFF.